A single sample gave rise to the 32 T cell receptor beta chains below, sequenced in a study of T cells in Graves' hyperthyroidism and ophthalmopathy. There were TCR beta CDR3 regions amplified from RNA transcripts. In the first-round RT-PCR of the TCR CDR3, the HTBI primer set was used. TCRdb redid the calling of the multiplex PCR reads with MiXCR, one entry per CDR3 protein. The sample contains some 370,000 distinct CDR3 sequences, 17% of which appear only once. Sequencing used blood. The receptor set was obtained from a woman in her 30s with Graves' hyperthyroidism that later progressed to Graves' ophthalmopathy.

This clonotype was counted at least ten times. The CDR3 is CASSFLLAGGLETQYF. The CDR3 DNA sequence: TGTGCCAGCAGTTTCCTCCTAGCGGGAGGACTAGAGACCCAGTACTTC. The rearrangement uses TRBV27 and TRBJ2-5, with 11 bases matching TRBD2. Germline CDR1 and CDR2: MNHEY and SMNVEV (reference sequence). Germline trimming cut 3 bases from V and 4 bases from J; bases unmatched to any gene: 7. The CDR3 extends over 16 amino acids.

This clonotype has a count of ten or more. The chain links TRBV12-3 or TRBV12-4 to TRBJ2-5, with 8 bases aligning to TRBD1. This CDR3 contains 15 residues. V was pared by 1 base and J by 5 bases, with 6 bases of the junction left unmatched. The CDR3 bases are TGTGCCAGCAGTTTAGGACAGGGGTTCTCGGAGACCCAGTACTTC. This translates into CASSLGQGFSETQYF.

In its sample, this clonotype was seen a few times. The chain combines TRBV14 with TRBJ2-7, with 11 bases aligning to TRBD2. The CDR3 covers 16 residues. Trimming took 4 bases from V and 1 from J; bases not matched to a gene: 6. CDR1 SGHDN and CDR2 FVKESK come from the germline V gene. CDR3: CASSLERLAGSYEQYF. The CDR3 DNA reads as TGTGCCAGCAGCCTAGAACGACTAGCGGGGTCCTACGAGCAGTACTTC.

This clonotype was seen a few times. This chain connects TRBV7-2 to TRBJ2-7; 10 bases align to TRBD2. The germline V gene has CDR1 SGHTA and CDR2 FQGNSA. This CDR3 contains 15 residues. Trimming cost V 3 bases and J 5 bases; bases outside gene matches: 7. In DNA form, the CDR3 reads TGTGCCAGCAGCTTGAGCGGGGGGGGGATCCACGAGCAGTACTTC. Its translation is CASSLSGGGIHEQYF.

This clonotype was found many times. The chain links TRBV20-1 to TRBJ1-2, with a weak D call TRBD1 (5 bases). The CDR3 is made up of 13 amino acids. Trimming cost V 6 bases and J 4 bases, with 15 bases left between them. Germline V CDR1 and CDR2: DFQATT, SNEGSKA (reference sequence). CDR3 region: CSAREGMSYGYTF. In nucleotides, the CDR3 is TGCAGTGCCAGGGAAGGGATGAGCTATGGCTACACCTTC.

CDR3 in amino acids: CASSLSRRGETQYF. The DNA of the CDR3 is TGTGCCAGCAGTTTGTCCAGGAGGGGAGAGACCCAGTACTTC. V usage is TRBV2 and J usage is TRBJ2-5; D perhaps matches TRBD2 (6 bases). Deletions cut 5 bases from V and 4 bases from J, with 14 bases between. The germline gives CDR1 SNHLY, CDR2 FYNNEI. The CDR3 consists of 14 residues.

The table lists this clonotype with many counts. The chain carries TRBV6-2 or TRBV6-3 and TRBJ2-7; tentative D call: TRBD2 (6 bases). Germline CDR1 is MNHEY and CDR2 is SVGEGT. The CDR3 is 20 residues long. V lost 2 bases and J 3 bases, leaving 29 bases between the germline ends. CDR3 nucleotides: TGTGCCAGCAGTTACCCCCTTTTAGTTTTCGATACGGGGGAGCACTACGAGCAGTACTTC. Translation gives CASSYPLLVFDTGEHYEQYF.

In its sample, this clonotype was seen many times. V and J are TRBV19 and TRBJ1-1, with a possible D match to TRBD1 (5 bases). The CDR3 length is 13 residues. Trimming stripped 10 bases from V and 3 bases from J, with 15 bases between. Germline lookup yields CDR1 LNHDA and CDR2 SQIVND (reference sequence). CDR3 in amino acids: CATQGGTYTEAFF. Here the CDR3 DNA reads TGTGCCACCCAGGGAGGGACGTACACTGAAGCTTTCTTT.

This clonotype was recorded a few times. The chain employs TRBV4-1 and TRBJ1-5, with D possibly TRBD1 on 5 matching bases. The V gene's germline CDR1 is MGHRA and CDR2 YSYEKL. CDR3 length equals 16 residues. V was trimmed by 0 bases and J by 6 bases, leaving 15 bases between them. The CDR3 region has the DNA TGCGCCAGCAGCCAAGAGAAGACAGTTGTGAGTCAGCCCCAGCATTTT. This translates into CASSQEKTVVSQPQHF.

This clonotype was counted ten times or more. A junction boundary mismatches the germline segment, possibly from a read error. The chain couples TRBV19 to TRBJ2-1; D might be TRBD1 or TRBD2, each matching 5 bases. This CDR3 has 14 amino acids. Germline CDR1 reads LNHDA; CDR2 reads SQIVND (reference sequence). Here the CDR3 reads CASSLDGGYNEQFF. CDR3 bases: TGTGCCAGTAGTTTAGATGGGGGCTACAATGAGCAGTTCTTC.

This clonotype showed up many times. The genes are TRBV5-1 and TRBJ2-7; 9 nucleotides agree with TRBD1. Unmatched junction bases numbered 8, after V lost 4 bases and J lost 3 bases. This CDR3 has 15 amino acids. Germline-derived CDR1 and CDR2 are SGHRS and YFSETQ. The CDR3 spells CASSATGGTFYEQYF. The CDR3 region has the DNA TGCGCCAGCAGCGCGACAGGGGGAACCTTCTACGAGCAGTACTTC. Drawing the rest from reference TRBV5-1 and TRBJ2-7, the complete variable domain is KAGVTQTPRYLIKTRGQQVTLSCSPISGHRSVSWYQQTPGQGLQFLFEYFSETQRNKGNFPGRFSGRQFSNSRSEMNVSTLELGDSALYLCASSATGGTFYEQYFGPGTRLTVT.

There are a few counts of this clonotype. This chain links TRBV18 with TRBJ2-7; D call uncertain. The V end lost 8 bases, the J end lost 5 bases, and 13 bases lay between the germline ends. The germline CDR1 and CDR2 sequences are KGHSH and LQKENI. The CDR3 runs 12 residues. CDR3 DNA sequence: TGTGCCAGCAGCTCAGATTGGGACGAGCAGTACTTC. The encoded protein is CASSSDWDEQYF.

This clonotype was found a few times. The CDR3 bases are TGCAGTGCTAGAGATGACAGCAATCAGCCCCAGCATTTT. It specifies CSARDDSNQPQHF. The J gene is TRBJ1-5, the V gene TRBV20-1, with no clear D. The germline V and J ends were trimmed by 0 bases and 1 base, with 4 bases remaining between them. CDR1 and CDR2 (germline): DFQATT, SNEGSKA (reference sequence). The CDR3 spans 13 residues.

The gene calls are TRBV11-2 and TRBJ1-2; D ambiguous. The V gene's germline CDR1 is SGHAT and CDR2 FQNNGV. Trimming removed 4 bases from V and 4 bases from J, with 16 bases in between. CDR3 length: 15 amino acids. The CDR3 spells CASSSIFPDLYGYTF. CDR3 nucleotide sequence: TGTGCCAGCAGCTCTATCTTTCCCGACCTCTATGGCTACACCTTC.

This clonotype was recorded at least ten times. The J gene is TRBJ2-3, the V gene TRBV27; D may be TRBD2 (6 bases). Germline values: CDR1 MNHEY, CDR2 SMNVEV (reference sequence). With 2 bases removed from V and 0 bases from J, the gap between germline ends came to 15 bases. The CDR3 has 17 amino acids. As DNA, the CDR3 is TGTGCCAGCAGTTTAACGGGGGTCCCTACTAGCACAGATACGCAGTATTTT. Translated: CASSLTGVPTSTDTQYF.

The chain uses TRBV18 and TRBJ1-2; a weak D match, TRBD1 (5 bases). Trimming removed 6 bases at V and 4 bases at J, with 12 bases between. CDR1 and CDR2 from the germline V gene are KGHSH and LQKENI. The CDR3 sequence is 13 residues long. Here the CDR3 reads CASSLRDLYGYTF. The CDR3 region has the DNA TGTGCCAGCTCGCTCCGGGACCTCTATGGCTACACCTTC.

This clonotype was seen only a few times. The gene calls are TRBV5-1 and TRBJ1-2; D uncertain. This CDR3 contains 15 residues. Germline V gene sequence: CDR1 SGHRS, CDR2 YFSETQ. Trimming took off 1 base at V and 1 base at J, with 11 bases between the two ends. CDR3 DNA sequence: TGCGCCAGCAGCTTGACAGTCGGAAGTAACTATGGCTACACCTTC. Translating gives CASSLTVGSNYGYTF.

This clonotype was detected only a few times. The chain has TRBV27 and TRBJ2-5; TRBD1 matches at 7 bases. In germline, CDR1 is MNHEY, CDR2 SMNVEV (reference sequence). This CDR3 spans 16 amino acids. V shed 6 bases and J 5 bases; nucleotides not matched to a gene: 15. The DNA for the CDR3 is TGTGCCAGCAGCCACCTCCGGGCTAGCAGGGGGGAGACCCAGTACTTC. Protein sequence: CASSHLRASRGETQYF.

This clonotype was seen ten or more times. The chain recombines TRBV11-2 with TRBJ2-7; tentatively, D is TRBD1 or TRBD2 (5 bases each). Germline CDR1 and CDR2: SGHAT and FQNNGV. With 5 bases removed from V and 3 bases from J, the gap between germline ends came to 14 bases. The CDR3 runs to 14 residues. The DNA of the CDR3 is TGTGCCAGCAGCATAAGGACTCAGGGCTACGAGCAGTACTTC. Translated: CASSIRTQGYEQYF.

This clonotype has only a few counts. V is TRBV6-2 or TRBV6-3 and J is TRBJ1-2; TRBD1 matches 8 bases. The CDR3 is made up of 17 amino acids. Per the germline V gene, CDR1 is MNHEY and CDR2 is SVGEGT. V gave up 2 bases and J gave up 0 bases; unmatched junction bases: 8. The CDR3 here is CASSYRTGRPTNYGYTF. The CDR3 DNA is TGTGCCAGCAGTTACAGGACAGGGCGGCCTACTAACTATGGCTACACCTTC.

This clonotype was picked up many times. CDR3 residues: CSVEDLDRAHEQYF. In nucleotides, the CDR3 is TGCAGCGTTGAAGATCTCGACAGGGCGCACGAGCAGTACTTC. V and J are TRBV29-1 and TRBJ2-7; 7 nucleotides agree with TRBD1. Trimming removed 0 bases from V and 5 bases from J; junction bases left unmatched: 7. CDR3 length: 14 residues. Germline CDR1 SQVTM, CDR2 ANQGSEA.

This clonotype was counted ten times or more. The chain joins TRBV2 to TRBJ1-5; TRBD1 aligns across 7 bases. The V gene end was trimmed by 6 bases and the J gene end by 3 bases; junction bases not matched to a gene: 5. The CDR3 contains 14 residues. Germline CDR1 reads SNHLY; CDR2 reads FYNNEI. The CDR3 coding sequence is TGTGCCAGCAGAATGGGACAGAACAATCAGCCCCAGCATTTT. It is translated as CASRMGQNNQPQHF.

The chain links TRBV19 to TRBJ2-6, with no clear D. From germline, CDR1 is LNHDA and CDR2 SQIVND (reference sequence). The CDR3 covers 14 residues. The germline V and J ends were trimmed by 8 bases and 5 bases, with 13 bases remaining between them. The CDR3 nucleotides read TGTGCCAGTGGAGAGATCCTGAGGGCCAACGTCCTGACTTTC. Its translation is CASGEILRANVLTF. Drawing the rest from reference TRBV19 and TRBJ2-6, the complete variable domain is DGGITQSPKYLFRKEGQNVTLSCEQNLNHDAMYWYRQDPGQGLRLIYYSQIVNDFQKGDIAEGYSVSREKKESFPLTVTSAQKNPTAFYLCASGEILRANVLTFGAGSRLTVL.

This clonotype was found once. The chain uses TRBV28 and TRBJ2-3; TRBD2 aligns across 14 bases. V lost 6 bases, J lost 1 base, and 9 bases stayed unmatched. The germline V gene encodes CDR1 MDHEN and CDR2 SYDVKM. CDR3 size: 18 residues. The CDR3 here is CASSCILGLAGGTDTQYF. CDR3 bases: TGTGCCAGCAGCTGTATTTTGGGACTAGCGGGAGGCACAGATACGCAGTATTTT.

The count of this clonotype is one. The rearrangement joins TRBV5-1 to TRBJ2-2; 8 bases are a match to TRBD1. Trimming at V came to 4 bases and at J to 5 bases, leaving 7 bases not matched to a gene. This CDR3 spans 15 amino acids. The germline CDR1 and CDR2 sequences are SGHRS and YFSETQ. The CDR3 nucleotides read TGCGCCAGCAGCCTCTCAGGGGGCGATACCGGGGAGCTGTTTTTT. This translates into CASSLSGGDTGELFF.

The table lists this clonotype with a few counts. The rearrangement links TRBV3-1 to TRBJ2-1; TRBD2 matches at 12 bases. The CDR3 extends over 17 amino acids. Germline CDR1 LGHDT, CDR2 YNNKEL (reference sequence). The V gene end was trimmed by 0 bases and the J gene end by 9 bases; junction bases not matched to a gene: 9. The CDR3 region is CASSQDASGGAVSEQFF. Written as DNA, the CDR3 is TGTGCCAGCAGCCAAGATGCTAGCGGGGGGGCGGTTAGTGAGCAGTTCTTC.

This clonotype was counted many times. This rearrangement joins TRBV5-1 to TRBJ2-2; D gene ambiguous. The germline V gene encodes CDR1 SGHRS and CDR2 YFSETQ. Trimming took off 4 bases at V and 3 bases at J, with 13 bases between the two ends. The CDR3 runs to 15 residues. The CDR3 DNA is TGCGCCAGCAGCGCGACTTTAACCCACACCGGGGAGCTGTTTTTT. Translation gives CASSATLTHTGELFF.

The V call is TRBV19, the J call TRBJ1-5; TRBD1 matches 10 bases. CDR1 and CDR2 from the germline V gene are LNHDA and SQIVND (reference sequence). The V and J ends lost 5 bases and 4 bases, in that order; junction bases with no gene match: 8. The CDR3 runs to 16 residues. CDR3 coding DNA: TGTGCCAGTAGTCTCCGGGACAGGGGTTTGAATCAGCCCCAGCATTTT. Translation: CASSLRDRGLNQPQHF.

There are many counts of this clonotype. The chain links TRBV20-1 to TRBJ2-7; 10 bases map to TRBD1. The length of the CDR3 is 14 residues. Losses at the gene ends were 3 bases for V and 2 bases for J; bases not matched to a gene: 4. Germline assignment: CDR1 DFQATT and CDR2 SNEGSKA (reference sequence). CDR3 sequence (DNA): TGCAGTGCTAGGGACAGGGGGAAAACCTACGAGCAGTACTTC. Translation gives CSARDRGKTYEQYF.

There are many counts of this clonotype. This chain uses TRBV7-2 with TRBJ2-1, with 11 bases matching TRBD2. With 0 bases clipped from V and 1 base from J, the junction kept 5 bases outside the gene matches. The CDR3 extends over 18 amino acids. Germline values: CDR1 SGHTA, CDR2 FQGNSA. Here the CDR3 reads CASSLALAGERSYNEQFF. The CDR3 DNA follows: TGTGCCAGCAGCTTAGCACTAGCGGGAGAAAGGTCCTACAATGAGCAGTTCTTC.

This clonotype has ten or more counts. The V gene is TRBV20-1, the J gene TRBJ1-4; TRBD1 might be the D (5 bases). The germline CDR1 and CDR2 sequences are DFQATT and SNEGSKA (reference sequence). The CDR3 has 13 amino acids. Trimming took off 6 bases at V and 6 bases at J, with 14 bases between the two ends. DNA of the CDR3: TGCAGTGCGAGGAGGGGTGAGGATGAAAAACTGTTTTTT. This encodes CSARRGEDEKLFF.

The chain joins TRBV18 to TRBJ1-2; 7 bases line up with TRBD1. Germline assignment: CDR1 KGHSH and CDR2 LQKENI. The length of the CDR3 is 15 residues. V dropped 3 bases and J dropped 0; count of bases not matched to a gene: 4. CDR3 in DNA: TGTGCCAGCTCACCTCGGGACAGCGCTAACTATGGCTACACCTTC. It encodes CASSPRDSANYGYTF.